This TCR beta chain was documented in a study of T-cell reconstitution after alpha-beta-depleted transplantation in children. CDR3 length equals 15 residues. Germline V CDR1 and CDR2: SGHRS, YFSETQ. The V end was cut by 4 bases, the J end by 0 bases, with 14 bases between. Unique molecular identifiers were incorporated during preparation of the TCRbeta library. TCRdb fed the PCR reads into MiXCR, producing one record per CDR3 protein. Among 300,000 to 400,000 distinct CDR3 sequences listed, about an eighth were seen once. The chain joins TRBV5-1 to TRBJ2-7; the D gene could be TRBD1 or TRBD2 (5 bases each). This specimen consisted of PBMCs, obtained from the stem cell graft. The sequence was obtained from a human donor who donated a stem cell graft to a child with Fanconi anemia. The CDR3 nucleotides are TGCGCCAGCAGCCTGGGGACGGAAAGCTCCTACGAGCAGTACTTC. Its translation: CASSLGTESSYEQYF.